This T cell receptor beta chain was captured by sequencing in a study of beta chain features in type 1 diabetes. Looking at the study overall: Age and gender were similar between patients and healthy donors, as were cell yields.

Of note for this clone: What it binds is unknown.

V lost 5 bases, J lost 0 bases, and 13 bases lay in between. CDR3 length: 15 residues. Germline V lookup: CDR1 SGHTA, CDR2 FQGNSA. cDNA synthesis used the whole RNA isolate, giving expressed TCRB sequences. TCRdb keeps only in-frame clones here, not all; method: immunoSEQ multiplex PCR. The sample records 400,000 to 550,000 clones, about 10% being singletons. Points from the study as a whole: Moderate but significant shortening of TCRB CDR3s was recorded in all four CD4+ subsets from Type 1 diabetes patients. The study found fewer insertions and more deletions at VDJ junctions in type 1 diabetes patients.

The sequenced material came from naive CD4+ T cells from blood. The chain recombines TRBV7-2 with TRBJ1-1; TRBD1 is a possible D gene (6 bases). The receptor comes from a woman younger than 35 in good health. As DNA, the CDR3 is TGTGCCAGCAGCCCTGCGACAGGTATGAACACTGAAGCTTTCTTT. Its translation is CASSPATGMNTEAFF.